This T cell receptor beta chain was captured by sequencing in a study of PD-1 blockade in classical Hodgkin lymphoma. The overall study: Nivolumab dosed at 3 mg/kg went to patients intravenously every 2 weeks. Findings and limits, study-wide: With CD4+ cells, TCR diversity rose significantly by C4D1, but not with CD8+ cells. Diversity similar to that of newly diagnosed patients was seen at baseline in complete responders.

Repertoires were generated with immunoSEQ multiplex PCR, while TCRdb's copy carries only in-frame clones and drops some. Here the sample spans about 20,000 clones, over 65% being singletons. Time point: cycle 4 day 1 (C4D1), after more than five weeks of nivolumab. Every patient had relapsed following autologous stem cell transplantation, and cohorts differed in brentuximab vedotin exposure. Isolated CD8+ T cells were derived from thawed PBMCs through magnetic negative selection. Comment on this clone: Its antigen is as yet unknown.

In germline, CDR1 is LNHDA, CDR2 SQIVND (reference sequence). The CDR3 is 13 residues long. The V segment lost 5 bases and the J segment 2 bases; nucleotides outside the gene matches: 2. The TCR was taken from a human donor with classical Hodgkin lymphoma. The rearrangement joins TRBV19 to TRBJ1-1, with 7 bases identical to TRBD1. The sample in question was CD8+ T cells from blood, obtained before the fourth cycle of nivolumab. In DNA form, the CDR3 reads TGTGCCAGTAGTTACAGGGGAAACACTGAAGCTTTCTTT. This gives the protein CASSYRGNTEAFF.